A single sample gave rise to the 30 T cell receptor beta chains below, sequenced in a study of blood T cell repertoires in COVID-19. The data were produced by immunoSEQ multiplex PCR, yet TCRdb's version contains in-frame clones alone and is incomplete. Altogether approximately 190,000 clones are present, roughly 84% being singletons, with the ten largest covering less than 8.5%. The sample comprised PBMCs or T cells enriched from blood (not recorded which). These receptors originate from a middle-aged man who had recovered from COVID-19.

This clone was observed a single time. This CDR3 is CASSRDGQGRSPLHF. The CDR3 coding sequence is TGCGCCAGCAGCCGGGATGGACAGGGCCGTTCACCCCTCCACTTT. J is TRBJ1-6 and V is TRBV4-3, with 8 bases lining up with TRBD1. Per the germline V gene, CDR1 is LGHNA and CDR2 is YSLEER. This CDR3 is built from 15 residues. V was pared by 4 bases and J by 9 bases, with 8 bases of the junction left unmatched.

The CDR3 region has the DNA TGCAGTGCTAGTTCCTACGGTAGCAATCAGCCCCAGCATTTT. The encoded protein is CSASSYGSNQPQHF. The V call is TRBV20-1, the J call TRBJ1-5, with D unresolved. CDR1 is DFQATT and CDR2 is SNEGSKA in the germline V gene (reference sequence). Between the trimmed V and J ends, which lost 3 bases and 0 bases, there was a span of 9 bases. The CDR3 is 14 amino acids.

This chain links TRBV5-5 with TRBJ2-2; 10 bases align to TRBD2. V was pared by 3 bases and J by 7 bases, with 15 bases of the junction left unmatched. The CDR3 covers 18 residues. CDR1 and CDR2 from the germline V gene are SGHKS and YYEKEE (reference sequence). CDR3 in amino acids: CASSSQERGGPFGGELFF. The CDR3 nucleotides are TGTGCCAGCAGCTCCCAGGAGCGGGGGGGTCCTTTTGGCGGGGAGCTGTTTTTT.

The chain has TRBV4-1 and TRBJ1-1, with 11 bases that match TRBD1. Germline CDR1 reads MGHRA; CDR2 reads YSYEKL. With 1 base clipped from V and 5 bases from J, the junction kept 3 bases outside the gene matches. The CDR3 covers 15 residues. CDR3 in amino acids: CASSQGDRGWTEAFF. The CDR3 DNA is TGCGCCAGCAGCCAAGGGGACAGGGGGTGGACTGAAGCTTTCTTT.

CDR3 in DNA: TGCGCCAGCAGCCCCTCCCCGGGGGGCCCATACAATGAGCAGTTCTTC. Its protein product is CASSPSPGGPYNEQFF. This sequence joins TRBV4-1 and TRBJ2-1, with D possibly matching TRBD2 (7 bases). This CDR3 is built from 16 residues. Germline CDR1 is MGHRA and CDR2 is YSYEKL. The germline V and J ends were trimmed by 4 bases and 4 bases, with 17 bases remaining between them.

This clone was observed a single time. CDR3 DNA: TGTGCCAGCAGTCGGACAGGGGGGCACTATGGCTACACCTTC. The encoded protein is CASSRTGGHYGYTF. The chain recombines TRBV6-2 or TRBV6-3 with TRBJ1-2, with 10 bases identical to TRBD1. V shed 5 bases, J shed 3 bases, and the junction held 3 bases outside the gene matches. Per the germline V gene, CDR1 is MNHEY and CDR2 is SVGEGT. The CDR3 covers 14 residues.

This rearrangement joins TRBV5-6 to TRBJ1-4; 9 bases fit TRBD1. Germline CDR1 SGHDT, CDR2 YYEEEE. The trim removed 4 bases at V and 8 bases at J, leaving 15 bases unmatched. This CDR3 comprises 17 residues. As DNA, the CDR3 is TGTGCCAGCAGCCCGGGAGGACCGGGACAGGGATCGGAAAAACTGTTTTTT. It codes for CASSPGGPGQGSEKLFF.

This clone was observed once. The rearrangement uses TRBV14 and TRBJ1-3, with no clear D. V dropped 1 base and J dropped 3 bases, with 16 bases sitting between them. Germline-derived CDR1 and CDR2 are SGHDN and FVKESK. The CDR3 runs 17 residues. The CDR3 DNA is TGTGCCAGCAGCCAAGCCCTTGGACCGGGGAGTGGAAACACCATATATTTT. Translated, it gives CASSQALGPGSGNTIYF. The full variable domain, with the rest looked up from reference TRBV14 and TRBJ1-3, is EAGVTQFPSHSVIEKGQTVTLRCDPISGHDNLYWYRRVMGKEIKFLLHFVKESKQDESGMPNNRFLAERTGGTYSTLKVQPAELEDSGVYFCASSQALGPGSGNTIYFGEGSWLTVV.

The chain carries TRBV6-2 or TRBV6-3 and TRBJ2-2; tentative D call: TRBD1 (5 bases). V shed 4 bases and J shed 10 bases, with 13 bases lying between them. Germline assignment: CDR1 MNHEY and CDR2 SVGEGT. The CDR3 is made up of 13 amino acids. The CDR3 spells CASSLGVSSELFF. The DNA for the CDR3 is TGTGCCAGCAGTTTAGGGGTGAGCTCGGAGCTGTTTTTT.

This chain links TRBV6-6 with TRBJ1-6; 10 nucleotides match TRBD1. Germline CDR1 MNHNY, CDR2 SVGAGI (reference sequence). Trimming at V came to 7 bases and at J to 9 bases, leaving 3 bases not matched to a gene. The length of the CDR3 is 13 residues. CDR3 coding DNA: TGTGCCAGCAAGGGACAGGGGCTTTCACCCCTCCACTTT. Protein product: CASKGQGLSPLHF.

V is TRBV7-2 and J is TRBJ2-5; the match to TRBD1 covers 8 bases. Germline values: CDR1 SGHTA, CDR2 FQGNSA. This CDR3 region has 14 residues. With V trimmed by 2 bases and J by 4 bases, 3 bases remained unmatched. Here the CDR3 DNA reads TGTGCCAGCAGCTTATTACAGGGGGGAGAGACCCAGTACTTC. It is translated as CASSLLQGGETQYF.

V gene TRBV19 combines with J gene TRBJ1-6, with D possibly being TRBD1 (6 bases). The V and J ends lost 6 bases and 7 bases respectively, with 16 bases between them. This CDR3 spans 15 amino acids. Germline V gene sequence: CDR1 LNHDA, CDR2 SQIVND (reference sequence). The CDR3 DNA is TGTGCCAGTAGAAGCACAGGGAGAGGGAATTCACCCCTCCACTTT. Translation gives CASRSTGRGNSPLHF.

V and J are TRBV4-1 and TRBJ2-7, with D possibly matching TRBD1 (5 bases). The V end was cut by 2 bases, the J end by 1 base, with 12 bases between. The CDR3 is 15 residues long. Germline V gives CDR1 MGHRA, CDR2 YSYEKL. CDR3 nucleotide sequence: TGCGCCAGCAGCCAACAGGGATTACCTTCCTACGAGCAGTACTTC. Translating gives CASSQQGLPSYEQYF.

DNA of the CDR3: TGCGCCAGCAGCCGCTACCTCGGACAGGGTTGGACTGAAGCTTTCTTT. Protein product: CASSRYLGQGWTEAFF. The rearrangement links TRBV4-1 to TRBJ1-1; 8 positions agree with TRBD1. Trimming took 4 bases from V and 5 from J; bases not matched to a gene: 12. Per the germline V gene, CDR1 is MGHRA and CDR2 is YSYEKL. The CDR3 has 16 amino acids.

In its sample, this clone was seen once. The chain has TRBV7-9 and TRBJ2-5; D may be TRBD1 (8 bases). The germline V and J ends were trimmed by 7 bases and 5 bases, with 23 bases remaining between them. CDR1 is SEHNR, CDR2 FQNEAQ, per germline (reference sequence). This CDR3 has 16 residues. The CDR3 region has the DNA TGTGCCAGCAACCGGTTGGGAGGGACAGGCTTGGAGACCCAGTACTTC. This encodes CASNRLGGTGLETQYF.

The chain recombines TRBV4-1 with TRBJ1-1; D is unresolved. The CDR3 extends over 14 amino acids. V lost 4 bases and J 1 base, leaving 10 bases between the germline ends. CDR1 is MGHRA and CDR2 is YSYEKL in the germline V gene. The CDR3 region is CASSPGSRNTEAFF. CDR3 nucleotides: TGCGCCAGCAGCCCCGGGAGTCGGAACACTGAAGCTTTCTTT.

The chain employs TRBV30 and TRBJ1-5; possibly TRBD1 for D (5 bases). The CDR3 has 15 amino acids. Trimming stripped 5 bases from V and 6 bases from J, with 20 bases between. CDR1 and CDR2 (germline): GTSNPN, SVGIG (reference sequence). In nucleotides, the CDR3 is TGTGCCTGGGGGAGGAAGGGGTCAATTCTTCAGCCCCAGCATTTT. Amino acid sequence: CAWGRKGSILQPQHF.

The chain couples TRBV7-9 to TRBJ2-5; possibly TRBD2 for D (5 bases). Germline V CDR1 and CDR2: SEHNR, FQNEAQ (reference sequence). This CDR3 is 11 amino acids long. V lost 6 bases, J lost 10 bases, and 12 bases lay in between. The CDR3 here is CASSEGADQYF. As DNA, the CDR3 is TGTGCCAGCAGTGAGGGTGCGGACCAGTACTTC.

The sample holds a few counts of this clone. The chain employs TRBV4-1 and TRBJ2-3, with 8 bases matching TRBD1. Germline V gene sequence: CDR1 MGHRA, CDR2 YSYEKL. CDR3 length: 16 residues. Germline trimming cut 4 bases from V and 3 bases from J; bases unmatched to any gene: 9. The CDR3 DNA is TGCGCCAGCAGCCCAGCCGGGACAGGCCTTACAGATACGCAGTATTTT. Translating gives CASSPAGTGLTDTQYF.

The rearrangement uses TRBV7-9 and TRBJ1-1; 7 positions agree with TRBD1. The length of the CDR3 is 15 residues. CDR1 and CDR2 (germline): SEHNR, FQNEAQ (reference sequence). Trimming took 0 bases from V and 8 from J; bases not matched to a gene: 9. This CDR3 is CASSLAEVMGQEAFF. The CDR3 bases are TGTGCCAGCAGCTTAGCGGAGGTTATGGGACAGGAAGCTTTCTTT. Based on the CDR3 plus reference TRBV7-9 and TRBJ1-1, the full variable domain is DTGVSQNPRHKITKRGQNVTFRCDPISEHNRLYWYRQTLGQGPEFLTYFQNEAQLEKSRLLSDRFSAERPKGSFSTLEIQRTEQGDSAMYLCASSLAEVMGQEAFFGQGTRLTVV.

The chain uses TRBV19 and TRBJ2-1; 8 bases are a match to TRBD1. The CDR3 spans 15 residues. The trim removed 4 bases at V and 3 bases at J, leaving 5 bases unmatched. CDR1 LNHDA and CDR2 SQIVND come from the germline V gene (reference sequence). The CDR3 spells CASSKTGGSYNEQFF. The CDR3 bases are TGTGCCAGTAGTAAAACAGGGGGAAGCTACAATGAGCAGTTCTTC. The whole variable domain, filled in from reference TRBV19 and TRBJ2-1, reads DGGITQSPKYLFRKEGQNVTLSCEQNLNHDAMYWYRQDPGQGLRLIYYSQIVNDFQKGDIAEGYSVSREKKESFPLTVTSAQKNPTAFYLCASSKTGGSYNEQFFGPGTRLTVL.

The chain employs TRBV7-6 and TRBJ1-4, with 7 bases identical to TRBD1. Germline values: CDR1 SGHVS, CDR2 FNYEAQ. J was trimmed by 7 bases and V by 1 base; bases with no gene match: 18. The CDR3 runs 19 residues. CDR3 in amino acids: CASSLGRRQGGGLSEKLFF. The CDR3 bases are TGTGCCAGCAGCTTAGGGAGGCGGCAGGGGGGCGGTCTCAGTGAAAAACTGTTTTTT.

The chain has TRBV2 and TRBJ2-3; D might be TRBD2 (5 bases). The germline CDR1 and CDR2 sequences are SNHLY and FYNNEI. Trimming removed 6 bases from V and 0 bases from J, with 10 bases in between. The CDR3 length is 14 residues. The CDR3 loop is CASSRLQSTDTQYF. CDR3 DNA: TGTGCCAGCAGCCGACTACAGAGCACAGATACGCAGTATTTT.

The genes are TRBV3-1 (or the pseudogene TRBV3-2) and TRBJ2-3, with TRBD2 matching over 8 bases. The germline V gene encodes CDR1 LGHDT and CDR2 YNNKEL (reference sequence). V shed 2 bases and J 1 base; nucleotides not matched to a gene: 8. CDR3 length: 17 residues. Written as DNA, the CDR3 is TGTGCCAGCAGCCAATCTCAGAGGGGACTAGGCACAGATACGCAGTATTTT. Translated, it gives CASSQSQRGLGTDTQYF.

The rearrangement uses TRBV5-1 and TRBJ1-1; 9 nucleotides align to TRBD1. CDR1 SGHRS and CDR2 YFSETQ come from the germline V gene. This CDR3 contains 15 residues. V was clipped by 5 bases and J by 6 bases; unmatched bases: 11. Written as DNA, the CDR3 is TGCGCCAGCAGTTCGGGAGTAGACAGGGGGTCTGAAGCTTTCTTT. This codes for CASSSGVDRGSEAFF. The complete variable domain, with remaining parts taken from reference TRBV5-1 and TRBJ1-1, reads KAGVTQTPRYLIKTRGQQVTLSCSPISGHRSVSWYQQTPGQGLQFLFEYFSETQRNKGNFPGRFSGRQFSNSRSEMNVSTLELGDSALYLCASSSGVDRGSEAFFGQGTRLTVV.

The chain carries TRBV7-9 and TRBJ1-1; 7 bases are a match to TRBD1. CDR3 length equals 14 residues. Trimming at V came to 5 bases and at J to 1 base, leaving 4 bases not matched to a gene. The germline gives CDR1 SEHNR, CDR2 FQNEAQ (reference sequence). The CDR3 here is CASSGQGENTEAFF. Here the CDR3 DNA reads TGTGCCAGCAGCGGGCAGGGGGAGAACACTGAAGCTTTCTTT.

V and J are TRBV5-4 and TRBJ2-1; TRBD2 is a possible D gene (6 bases). Germline values: CDR1 SGHNT, CDR2 YYREEE (reference sequence). This CDR3 has 12 residues. V dropped 4 bases and J dropped 7 bases, with 9 bases sitting between them. The DNA of the CDR3 is TGTGCCAGCAGCGACGGGAGAAATGAGCAGTTCTTC. Protein sequence: CASSDGRNEQFF.

J is TRBJ1-2 and V is TRBV3-1 (or the pseudogene TRBV3-2), with 7 bases fitting TRBD1. Trimming at V came to 3 bases and at J to 4 bases, leaving 11 bases not matched to a gene. Germline lookup yields CDR1 LGHDT and CDR2 YNNKEL (reference sequence). The CDR3 spans 16 residues. The CDR3 DNA sequence: TGTGCCAGCAGCCAGAGGGACAGAGAAGACGGCTATGGCTACACCTTC. Its protein is CASSQRDREDGYGYTF.

The chain employs TRBV29-1 and TRBJ1-2, with TRBD1 identical over 11 bases. The CDR3 has 17 amino acids. J was trimmed by 8 bases and V by 7 bases; bases with no gene match: 21. Germline-derived CDR1 and CDR2 are SQVTM and ANQGSEA. Here the CDR3 reads CSAHPIRQGQGDRGYTF. CDR3 bases: TGCAGCGCTCATCCCATTCGACAGGGACAGGGGGATAGAGGCTACACCTTC.

This clone has a single count. The rearrangement uses TRBV13 and TRBJ2-1; tentatively, D is TRBD1 (5 bases). The CDR3 totals 16 residues. With 7 bases removed from V and 2 bases from J, the gap between germline ends came to 18 bases. Looked up from germline, CDR1 is PRHDT and CDR2 is FYEKMQ (reference sequence). This chain's CDR3 is CASTQGRGSAYNEQFF. CDR3 bases: TGTGCCAGCACCCAGGGAAGGGGAAGTGCCTACAATGAGCAGTTCTTC. Filled out from reference TRBV13 and TRBJ2-1, the complete variable domain reads AAGVIQSPRHLIKEKRETATLKCYPIPRHDTVYWYQQGPGQDPQFLISFYEKMQSDKGSIPDRFSAQQFSDYHSELNMSSLELGDSALYFCASTQGRGSAYNEQFFGPGTRLTVL.